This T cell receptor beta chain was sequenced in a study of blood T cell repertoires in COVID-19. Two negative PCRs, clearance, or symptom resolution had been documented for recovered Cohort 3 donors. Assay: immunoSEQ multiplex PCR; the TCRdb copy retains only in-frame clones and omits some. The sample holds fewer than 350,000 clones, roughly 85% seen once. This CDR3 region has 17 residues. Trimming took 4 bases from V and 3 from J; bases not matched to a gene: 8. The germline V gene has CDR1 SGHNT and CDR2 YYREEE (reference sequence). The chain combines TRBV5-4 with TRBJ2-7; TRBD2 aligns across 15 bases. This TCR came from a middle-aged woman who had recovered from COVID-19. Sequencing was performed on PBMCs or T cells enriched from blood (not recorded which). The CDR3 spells CASSGGGLAGGRYEQYF. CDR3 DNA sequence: TGTGCCAGCAGCGGAGGGGGACTAGCGGGAGGACGCTACGAGCAGTACTTC.